These 22 T cell receptor beta chains originate from one sample sequenced in a study of blood T cells in healthy people across ages. Alongside a J-beta primer mix, a sample-barcoded 5' primer served in a second PCR lasting roughly 7 to 11 cycles. TCRdb re-called the 5' RACE reads through MiXCR, storing one row per CDR3 protein. This table has approximately 2,000,000 distinct CDR3 sequences, roughly 43% appearing once. Sequenced input: blood. The origin of the receptors is a human donor in good health.

In its sample, this clonotype was seen a few times. This chain links TRBV7-2 with TRBJ2-5; D is unclear. The CDR3 loop spans 12 amino acids. Germline CDR1 and CDR2: SGHTA and FQGNSA. Trimming shortened V by 7 bases and J by 5 bases, and 11 bases separated the two germline ends. CDR3 region: CASNIVGETQYF. DNA of the CDR3: TGTGCCAGCAACATAGTGGGGGAGACCCAGTACTTC.

The rearrangement joins TRBV9 to TRBJ1-4, with 7 nucleotides matching TRBD1. V was clipped by 4 bases and J by 5 bases; unmatched bases: 5. The CDR3 sequence is 14 residues long. The germline CDR1 and CDR2 sequences are SGDLS and YYNGEE. CDR3 in DNA: TGTGCCAGCAGCTCGGACAGGTCGAATGAAAAACTGTTTTTT. It encodes CASSSDRSNEKLFF.

The chain links TRBV28 to TRBJ2-5; D ambiguous. Germline CDR1 is MDHEN and CDR2 is SYDVKM. This CDR3 has 13 residues. V dropped 7 bases and J dropped 7 bases, with 16 bases sitting between them. The CDR3 DNA sequence: TGTGCCAGCAATCCCCCGTCGATTCGGACCCAGTACTTC. Residues: CASNPPSIRTQYF.

The gene calls are TRBV5-1 and TRBJ2-3; perhaps TRBD2 as D (6 bases). The CDR3 consists of 16 residues. With 0 bases removed from V and 3 bases from J, the gap between germline ends came to 14 bases. Germline CDR1 SGHRS, CDR2 YFSETQ. The CDR3 DNA follows: TGCGCCAGCAGCTTGGCTGGCAGGGCGGGGACAGATACGCAGTATTTT. Translated: CASSLAGRAGTDTQYF.

The chain combines TRBV2 with TRBJ2-3; D call uncertain. The CDR3 covers 13 residues. Looked up from germline, CDR1 is SNHLY and CDR2 is FYNNEI. The germline V and J ends were trimmed by 0 bases and 3 bases, with 4 bases remaining between them. The CDR3 region is CASSEALTDTQYF. The CDR3 DNA is TGTGCCAGCAGTGAAGCGTTAACAGATACGCAGTATTTT.

In this sample, this clonotype turned up a few times. The genes are TRBV7-3 and TRBJ1-5; no firm D call. This CDR3 is built from 13 residues. CDR1 and CDR2 (germline): SGHTA, FQGTGA. The V end lost 3 bases, the J end lost 4 bases, and 7 bases lay between the germline ends. The CDR3 spells CASSFTVNQPQHF. CDR3 in DNA: TGTGCCAGCAGCTTTACAGTGAATCAGCCCCAGCATTTT.

The gene calls are TRBV12-3 or TRBV12-4 and TRBJ2-1; weak D call: TRBD2 (6 bases). This CDR3 is built from 16 residues. The germline V and J ends were trimmed by 6 bases and 0 bases, with 15 bases remaining between them. CDR3 in amino acids: CASSRTPGSSYNEQFF. CDR3 DNA: TGTGCCAGCAGCCGGACCCCCGGGAGCTCCTACAATGAGCAGTTCTTC.

This clonotype has ten or more counts. The V call is TRBV15, the J call TRBJ2-7; D is ambiguous. This CDR3 comprises 15 residues. The V end lost 0 bases, the J end lost 0 bases, and 9 bases lay between the germline ends. Germline V CDR1 and CDR2: LNHNV, YYDKDF (reference sequence). Here the CDR3 DNA reads TGTGCCACCAGCAGAGATCCCCGGAGCTCCTACGAGCAGTACTTC. It yields the protein CATSRDPRSSYEQYF.

The chain recombines TRBV5-1 with TRBJ2-5; D might be TRBD1 or TRBD2, each matching 5 bases. The CDR3 covers 15 residues. Germline CDR1 SGHRS, CDR2 YFSETQ. V was shortened by 0 bases and J by 4 bases, with 13 bases between the two germline ends. In DNA, the CDR3 is TGCGCCAGCAGCTTGGGGGACGGCCGGGGAGAGACCCAGTACTTC. Its protein product is CASSLGDGRGETQYF.

This clonotype was observed a handful of times. The gene calls are TRBV10-3 and TRBJ2-7, with 7 bases that match TRBD2. Losses at the gene ends were 1 base for V and 4 bases for J; bases not matched to a gene: 7. The CDR3 loop spans 15 amino acids. Per the germline V gene, CDR1 is ENHRY and CDR2 is SYGVKD. DNA of the CDR3: TGTGCCATCAGTGAGTTCGGGGTGCGGGGGTACGAGCAGTACTTC. Protein sequence: CAISEFGVRGYEQYF.

This clonotype was observed a few times. V gene TRBV4-3 combines with J gene TRBJ2-1; 8 nucleotides match TRBD1. J gave up 12 bases and V 5 bases, and 9 bases lay outside the gene matches. CDR1 LGHNA and CDR2 YSLEER come from the germline V gene. The CDR3 is 13 amino acids. Written as DNA, the CDR3 is TGCGCCAGCAGCTCGACAGGGGACGCCCGGCAGTTCTTC. Encoded protein: CASSSTGDARQFF.

The chain carries TRBV4-3 and TRBJ2-7; TRBD2 might be the D (6 bases). CDR1 LGHNA and CDR2 YSLEER come from the germline V gene. The V end lost 3 bases, the J end lost 10 bases, and 28 bases lay between the germline ends. The CDR3 length is 17 residues. This CDR3 reads CASSHPWRDVPGDTQYF. CDR3 bases: TGCGCCAGCAGCCACCCGTGGAGGGACGTGCCGGGAGATACCCAGTACTTC.

The V gene is TRBV12-3 or TRBV12-4, the J gene TRBJ2-4; 8 nucleotides align to TRBD1. The J call may be in error: the DNA end matches TRBJ2-7 better. The CDR3 is made up of 14 amino acids. Here the CDR3 DNA reads TGTGCCAGCAGTCTCGACAGGGGTGTCCACGAGCAGTACTTC. Its translation: CASSLDRGVHEQYF.

Comment on this clonotype: An end of the junction does not agree with germline; a read error may underlie this. The gene calls are TRBV6-6 and TRBJ1-2; D ambiguous. Germline V CDR1 and CDR2: MNHNY, SVGAGI (reference sequence). CDR3 size: 12 residues. DNA for the CDR3: TGTGTCAGCAACAACGGAGGGAACGGCTACACCTTC. Translation: CVSNNGGNGYTF.

This clonotype appeared a few times. The V call is TRBV6-6, the J call TRBJ2-4; the D is unclear. The end of the DNA is better explained by TRBJ2-7, so the J call may be wrong. Germline loops: CDR1 MNHNY, CDR2 SVGAGI (reference sequence). The CDR3 runs to 14 residues. Here the CDR3 DNA reads TGTGCCAGCAGTCAGACCGCCCCCGTCTACGAGCAGTACTTC. Its protein is CASSQTAPVYEQYF.

V is TRBV11-1 and J is TRBJ2-5; TRBD1 is a possible D gene (6 bases). V lost 4 bases and J 11 bases, leaving 20 bases between the germline ends. The CDR3 runs to 14 residues. Germline V gene sequence: CDR1 SGHAT, CDR2 FQDESV (reference sequence). The CDR3 bases are TGTGCCAGCAGCTACCCCGGGACAACCCCAGAGCAGTACTTC. Its translation is CASSYPGTTPEQYF.

This clonotype was counted a single time. A much bigger clone sits one base away, suggesting this may be a read error. This chain links TRBV7-2 with TRBJ2-4, with 12 bases lining up with TRBD2. The germline gives CDR1 SGHTA, CDR2 FQGNSA. V shed 4 bases, J shed 13 bases, and the junction held 8 bases outside the gene matches. The CDR3 is 14 residues long. The CDR3 nucleotides are TGTGCCAGCAGCTCTAGCGGGGGGGCACGTGAGCAGTACTTC. The encoded protein is CASSSSGGAREQYF.

This clonotype was detected a few times. This chain links TRBV6-2 or TRBV6-3 with TRBJ2-7, with 9 bases matching TRBD1. The CDR3 sequence is 14 residues long. Germline assignment: CDR1 MNHEY and CDR2 SVGEGT. V shed 2 bases, J shed 6 bases, and the junction held 5 bases outside the gene matches. In DNA, the CDR3 is TGTGCCAGCAGTTACGCCGGGACAGGGTTCGAGCAGTACTTC. Its protein product is CASSYAGTGFEQYF.

V is TRBV6-2 or TRBV6-3 and J is TRBJ1-1; D is unclear. Germline CDR1 MNHEY, CDR2 SVGEGT. V was cut by 0 bases and J by 11 bases, with 10 bases left in between. The CDR3 is made up of 12 amino acids. This chain's CDR3 is CASSYSRTGAFF. The CDR3 DNA follows: TGTGCCAGCAGTTACTCTCGGACTGGCGCTTTCTTT.

This clonotype was detected a few times. The V gene is TRBV27, the J gene TRBJ2-7; 7 bases agree with TRBD1. CDR3 length: 17 amino acids. The V segment lost 3 bases and the J segment 12 bases; nucleotides outside the gene matches: 23. Germline assignment: CDR1 MNHEY and CDR2 SMNVEV (reference sequence). The chain's CDR3 is CASSFSLTTTRTGLVYF. In DNA, the CDR3 is TGTGCCAGCAGTTTCTCTCTCACCACCACCAGGACAGGCCTTGTGTACTTC.

CDR3 region: CASSSVYQDTEAFF. The CDR3 DNA is TGTGCCAGCAGCTCGGTCTATCAGGACACTGAAGCTTTCTTT. J is TRBJ1-1 and V is TRBV7-2; D gene ambiguous. The V end was cut by 4 bases, the J end by 3 bases, with 12 bases between. Germline CDR1 reads SGHTA; CDR2 reads FQGNSA. CDR3 length: 14 amino acids.

As for this clonotype: A single base separates this from a much larger clone, so it may be a read error. The rearrangement uses TRBV29-1 and TRBJ2-4; no definite D call. The DNA end is a closer match to TRBJ2-5, so the J assignment may be wrong. The length of the CDR3 is 11 residues. Germline loops: CDR1 SQVTM, CDR2 ANQGSEA. CDR3 nucleotides: TGCGGCGTTGCTCACACGGAGACCCAGTACTTC. Residues: CGVAHTETQYF.